These 15 T cell receptor beta chains share one sample of origin, sequenced in a study of T cells expressing NK-cell markers. Each CDR3 protein gets one entry in TCRdb, which reprocessed the 5' RACE reads and gives no DNA. The sample data list around 140,000 distinct CDR3 sequences. The sample consisted of blood T cells: a sorted CD56 or NKG2C T cell subset, CD4+ or CD8+ T cells, or bulk PBMC T cells (not recorded which). The receptors stem from a man aged 18 to 35 in good health.

This sequence joins TRBV16 and TRBJ1-2. This CDR3 has 14 amino acids. From germline, CDR1 is KGHSY and CDR2 FQNENV. The chain's CDR3 is CASSQASGGDGYTF.

This rearrangement joins TRBV2 to TRBJ2-1; TCRdb names TRBD1, which stays unverified in the absence of DNA. Germline V CDR1 and CDR2: SNHLY, FYNNEI. CDR3 length equals 19 residues. Here the CDR3 reads CASSDGAGGLVRSYNEQFF.

The V gene is TRBV27, the J gene TRBJ1-4; TCRdb's assignment of TRBD1 cannot be checked, as there is no DNA. CDR1 is MNHEY, CDR2 SMNVEV, per germline (reference sequence). The CDR3 covers 15 residues. CDR3 in amino acids: CASRPRTGTNEKLFF. Variable domain in full (rest from reference TRBV27 and TRBJ1-4): EAQVTQNPRYLITVTGKKLTVTCSQNMNHEYMSWYRQDPGLGLRQIYYSMNVEVTDKGDVPEGYKVSRKEKRNFPLILESPSPNQTSLYFCASRPRTGTNEKLFFGSGTQLSVL.

The chain joins TRBV4-3 to TRBJ2-1. CDR3 length: 17 amino acids. Germline V gene lookup returns CDR1 LGHNA and CDR2 YSLEER. The chain's CDR3 is CASSQGRLSSSYNEQFF.

The chain recombines TRBV27 with TRBJ2-5; TCRdb proposes TRBD2, but this gene call is untestable without DNA. This CDR3 comprises 14 residues. CDR1 and CDR2 from the germline V gene are MNHEY and SMNVEV (reference sequence). The CDR3 loop is CASSLTSGSETQYF.

The V gene is TRBV20-1, the J gene TRBJ2-1; TCRdb returns TRBD1, unconfirmable since there is no DNA. Germline lookup yields CDR1 DFQATT and CDR2 SNEGSKA (reference sequence). The CDR3 runs 16 residues. CDR3 amino acids: CSARDQTGVSYNEQFF.

The chain couples TRBV4-2 to TRBJ1-2; TCRdb returns TRBD1, unconfirmable since there is no DNA. Per the germline V gene, CDR1 is LGHNA and CDR2 is YNFKEQ. The CDR3 contains 15 residues. CDR3 residues: CASSQELTGDSGYTF.

The V and J genes are TRBV24-1 and TRBJ2-5; TCRdb's D gene call, TRBD1, goes unchecked for lack of DNA. The CDR3 length is 13 residues. Germline V gives CDR1 KGHDR, CDR2 SFDVKD. The CDR3 is CATRAGGEETQYF.

The CDR3 sequence is CASSYWDGSNNEQFF. The V call is TRBV6-2 or TRBV6-3, the J call TRBJ2-1; TCRdb gives TRBD1 as the D gene, but with no DNA this cannot be confirmed. This CDR3 spans 15 amino acids. Germline V gives CDR1 MNHEY, CDR2 SVGEGT.

J is TRBJ2-1 and V is TRBV6-2 or TRBV6-3; TCRdb proposes TRBD1, but this gene call is untestable without DNA. This CDR3 has 12 residues. Germline V gives CDR1 MNHEY, CDR2 SVGEGT. The chain's CDR3 is CASSRDHLSKFF.

The rearrangement uses TRBV11-2 and TRBJ2-3; the D call of TRBD2 rests on TCRdb alone, since no DNA is present to check it. Germline assignment: CDR1 SGHAT and CDR2 FQNNGV. The CDR3 has 17 amino acids. The CDR3 region is CASSPWRDQESTDTQYF.

The chain employs TRBV12-3 or TRBV12-4 and TRBJ1-2. This CDR3 has 15 amino acids. The CDR3 here is CASSLGWGGVDGYTF.

This sequence joins TRBV6-5 and TRBJ2-1; TCRdb names TRBD2, which stays unverified in the absence of DNA. Germline V lookup: CDR1 MNHEY, CDR2 SVGAGI. There are 16 residues in the CDR3. The CDR3 sequence: CASSSGLAGGWNEQFF.

The chain has TRBV4-3 and TRBJ2-2; TCRdb returns TRBD1, unconfirmable since there is no DNA. Per the germline V gene, CDR1 is LGHNA and CDR2 is YSLEER. The CDR3 runs to 18 residues. Here the CDR3 reads CASSPGTGGFANTGELFF.

This rearrangement joins TRBV12-3 or TRBV12-4 to TRBJ1-3. CDR3 size: 15 residues. CDR3 region: CASSPGTSDGNTIYF.